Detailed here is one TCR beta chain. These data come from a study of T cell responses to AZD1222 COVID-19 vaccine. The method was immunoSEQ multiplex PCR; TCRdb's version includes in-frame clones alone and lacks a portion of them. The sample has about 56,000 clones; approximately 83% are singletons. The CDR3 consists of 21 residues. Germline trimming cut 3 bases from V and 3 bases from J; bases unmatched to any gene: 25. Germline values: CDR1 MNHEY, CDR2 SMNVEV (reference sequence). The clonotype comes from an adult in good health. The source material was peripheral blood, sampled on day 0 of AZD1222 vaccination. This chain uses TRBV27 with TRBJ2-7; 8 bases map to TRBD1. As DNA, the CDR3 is TGTGCCAGCAGTTTTCTGTTTGGGTCGTCCAGCATACCGGGGACAGGCTACGAGCAGTACTTC. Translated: CASSFLFGSSSIPGTGYEQYF.